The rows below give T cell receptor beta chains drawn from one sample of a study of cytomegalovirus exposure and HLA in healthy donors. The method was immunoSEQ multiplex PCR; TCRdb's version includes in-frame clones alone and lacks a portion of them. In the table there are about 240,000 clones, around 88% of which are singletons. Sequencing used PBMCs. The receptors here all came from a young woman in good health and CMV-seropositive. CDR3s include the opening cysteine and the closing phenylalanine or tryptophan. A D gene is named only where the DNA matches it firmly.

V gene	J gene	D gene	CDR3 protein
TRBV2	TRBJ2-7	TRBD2	CASRRDYRYEQYF
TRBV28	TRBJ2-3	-	CASSGLGSTDTQYF
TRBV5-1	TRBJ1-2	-	CASSNEGNYGYTF
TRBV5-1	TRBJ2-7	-	CASSLFEGVGRDEQYF
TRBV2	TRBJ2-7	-	CASALEVQRYEQYF
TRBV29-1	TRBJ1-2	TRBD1	CSGGTGWDYGYTF
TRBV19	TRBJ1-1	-	CASSTTGNTEAFF
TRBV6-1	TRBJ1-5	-	CASSEALFHSGNSNQPQHF
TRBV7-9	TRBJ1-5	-	CAGGTDGNQPQHF
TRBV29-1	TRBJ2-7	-	CTLFVRQYGEQYF
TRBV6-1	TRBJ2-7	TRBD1	CAIWDRRYEQYF
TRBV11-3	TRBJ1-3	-	CASSLEFGGGNTIYF
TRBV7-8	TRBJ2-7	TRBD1	CASSLVGGRTYEQYF
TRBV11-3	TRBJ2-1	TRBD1	CASSLDGQGRYNEQFF
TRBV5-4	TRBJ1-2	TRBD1	CASSLETTGGRDGYTF
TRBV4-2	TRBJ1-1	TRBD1	CASRTGTATEAFF
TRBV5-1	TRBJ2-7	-	CASSLRGLYEQYF
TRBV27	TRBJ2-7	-	CASRGSGGYEQYF
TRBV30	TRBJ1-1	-	CAWTGERDTEAFF
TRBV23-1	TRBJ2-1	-	CASSQLRSYNEQFF
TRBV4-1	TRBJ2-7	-	CASSQDRDTPYEQYF
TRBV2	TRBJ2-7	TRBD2	CASGLAETYEQYF
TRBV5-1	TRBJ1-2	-	CTSSLGGTMNYGYTF
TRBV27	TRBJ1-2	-	CASSLTVNYGYTF
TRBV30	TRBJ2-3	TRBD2	CAWSVGGSIDTQYF
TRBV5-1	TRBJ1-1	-	CASSLDQGKGTEAFF
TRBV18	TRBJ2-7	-	CASSPKEGLYEQYF
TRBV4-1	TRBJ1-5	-	CASSQDGGSNQPQHF
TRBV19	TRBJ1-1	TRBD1	CASTAAGGTEAFF
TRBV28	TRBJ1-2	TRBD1	CASSTRTGAYGYTF
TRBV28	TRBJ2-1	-	CASSSVFNEQFF
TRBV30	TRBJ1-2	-	CAWSLRGYGYTF
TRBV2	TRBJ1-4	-	CASNSFGGSGEKLFF
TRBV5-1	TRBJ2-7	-	CASSWGRGGGYEQYF
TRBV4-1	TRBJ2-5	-	CASARKPYQETQYF
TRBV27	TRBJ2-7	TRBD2	CASSSGTSGSEQYF
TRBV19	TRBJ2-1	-	CASKLVSDLGNEQFF
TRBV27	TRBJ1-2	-	CASSLRGYGYTF
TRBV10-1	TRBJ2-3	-	CASSGPHLAGTDTQYF
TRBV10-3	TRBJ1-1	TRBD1	CAISVTGRNTEAFF
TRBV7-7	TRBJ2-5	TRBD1	CASSQDREETQYF
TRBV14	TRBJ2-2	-	CASSRIGGALGGELFF
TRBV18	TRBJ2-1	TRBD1	CASSPQDRGNEQFF
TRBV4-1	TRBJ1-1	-	CASSQGSGGIEAFF
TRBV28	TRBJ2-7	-	CASSRDYEQYF
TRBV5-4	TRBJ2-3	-	CASSLQGGTDTQYF
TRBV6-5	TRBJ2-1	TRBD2	CASRITRTSLWQFF
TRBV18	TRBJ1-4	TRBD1	CASSPLGTGEEKLFF
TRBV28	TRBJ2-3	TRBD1	CASRRQGADTQYF
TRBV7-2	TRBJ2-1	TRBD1	CASSLAGTGVNEQFF
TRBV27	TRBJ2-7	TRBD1	CASRPGQEADEQYF
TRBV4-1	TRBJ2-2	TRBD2	CARKPFSAGGNTGELFF
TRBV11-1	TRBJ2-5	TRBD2	CASSLVGGRARGETQYF